This T cell receptor (beta chain) came from a study of shared T cell receptors in the human thymus (dated by TCRdb to about 2021). For the study in its entirety: The study examined how self-reactive, shared T-cell receptor alpha chains are generated in the human thymus.

About this clone: This clone's antigen is unknown. The sample holds no much larger clone one base away, and base qualities are not on file.

Library prep was done by the immunoSEQ multiplex PCR assay. TCRdb holds this immuneACCESS table with in-frame rearrangements only. Some clones are missing; in checked studies, unresolved V genes explain under half, and the rest has no known cause. The sample table contains more than 300,000 clones; only one count was recorded for just under 95% of them. 0.02% of the sample belongs to the ten largest clones. V sheds 0 bases and J sheds 5 bases, leaving 9 bases between their ends. CDR1 and CDR2 are drawn from the germline V gene: SGHRS, YFSETQ. The CDR3 goes from the cysteine to the phenylalanine over 14 residues. Of the read, only the CDR3 DNA is kept; its 42 bases are in frame from base 1.

The receptor chain draws on TRBV5-1 and TRBJ2-1; no D gene can be assigned with confidence. The receptor comes from a human donor. Material: thymocytes. The nucleotides are TGCGCCAGCAGCTTGGCCGCGCTGAACAATGAGCAGTTCTTC. It codes for CASSLAALNNEQFF. Extended through the reference TRBV5-1 and TRBJ2-1 proteins, this CDR3 yields the full variable domain: KAGVTQTPRYLIKTRGQQVTLSCSPISGHRSVSWYQQTPGQGLQFLFEYFSETQRNKGNFPGRFSGRQFSNSRSEMNVSTLELGDSALYLCASSLAALNNEQFFGPGTRLTVL.